The rows below give T cell receptor beta chains drawn from one sample of a study of T cells in Graves' hyperthyroidism and ophthalmopathy. MiXCR, applied by TCRdb to the multiplex PCR reads, yields one record per CDR3 protein. The table records more than 500,000 distinct CDR3 sequences, roughly 50% of them present only once. Input material: peripheral blood or thyroid tissue (not recorded which). These receptors originate from an adult woman with Graves' disease, either hyperthyroidism or ophthalmopathy (not recorded which). The CDR3 runs from the conserved cysteine through the conserved F or W. The order of the fields is clone size, V gene, J gene, D gene, CDR3 protein, CDR3 DNA. A D gene is named only where the DNA matches it firmly. Expanded clones get a size class; other rows say once, few or many, or leave the size out.

>NA|TRBV5-1|TRBJ1-2|NA
CASSLGDTLGYTF
TGCGCCAGCAGCTTGGGGGACACGCTGGGCTACACCTTC
>NA|TRBV10-3|TRBJ1-4|NA
CATATGAGEKLFF
TGTGCCACCGCAACCGGGGCAGGAGAAAAACTGTTTTTT
>many|TRBV15|TRBJ2-2|TRBD2
CATSIGRGIYTGELLF
TGTGCCACCAGCATTGGGAGGGGTATTTACACCGGGGAGCTGCTTTTT
>many|TRBV5-1|TRBJ2-2|NA
CASSLVGSTNTGELFF
TGCGCCAGCAGCCTTGTCGGGAGTACGAACACCGGGGAGCTGTTTTTT
>few|TRBV28|TRBJ2-7|NA
CASSSDQGHYEQYF
TGTGCCAGCAGTTCCGATCAGGGCCACTACGAGCAGTACTTC
>NA|TRBV19|TRBJ2-7|NA
CASSIGGHYSYEQYF
TGTGCCAGTAGTATCGGGGGGCACTACTCCTACGAGCAGTACTTC
>NA|TRBV7-8|TRBJ2-1|NA
CASSSIRDKILRYNEQFF
TGTGCCAGCAGCTCAATTCGGGACAAAATTCTACGATACAATGAGCAGTTCTTC
>many|TRBV4-1|TRBJ2-7|NA
CASSQEVAWPTEQYF
TGCGCCAGCAGCCAAGAGGTCGCCTGGCCCACCGAGCAGTACTTC
>NA|TRBV10-3|TRBJ2-5|NA
CAIREGAEQETQYF
TGTGCCATCAGGGAAGGGGCGGAACAAGAGACCCAGTACTTC
>many|TRBV5-1|TRBJ1-1|NA
CASSLQGRGLEAFF
TGCGCCAGCAGTCTTCAGGGTAGAGGGCTTGAAGCTTTCTTT
>NA|TRBV29-1|TRBJ1-1|NA
CSISGQVGGTEAFF
TGCAGCATCTCGGGGCAAGTGGGGGGCACTGAAGCTTTCTTT
>NA|TRBV7-9|TRBJ1-1|NA
CASSLPRTANTEAFF
TGTGCCAGCAGCTTACCCAGGACGGCGAACACTGAAGCTTTCTTT
>once|TRBV24-1|TRBJ2-7|NA
CASSPEDSDEQYF
TGTGCCAGCAGCCCGGAGGATAGCGACGAGCAGTACTTC
>once|TRBV10-2|TRBJ1-1|NA
CASSVGGLEYTEAFF
TGCGCCAGCAGTGTCGGGGGGCTAGAGTACACTGAAGCTTTCTTT
>few|TRBV25-1|TRBJ2-1|TRBD2
CASSEWPSGSRQGEQFF
TGTGCCAGCAGTGAATGGCCTAGCGGGAGCCGGCAGGGTGAGCAGTTCTTC
>NA|TRBV11-1|TRBJ1-2|NA
CASSRVGNNYGYTF
TGTGCCAGCAGCCGAGTCGGGAATAACTATGGCTACACCTTC
>many|TRBV5-1|TRBJ1-1|NA
CASSLSRAGTEAFF
TGCGCCAGCAGCTTGTCGAGGGCAGGAACTGAAGCTTTCTTT
>NA|TRBV7-9|TRBJ2-7|NA
CASSRGGRAYEQYF
TGTGCCAGCAGCCGAGGGGGGAGAGCCTACGAGCAGTACTTC
>once|TRBV7-9|TRBJ2-6|NA
CASSLPTGANVLTF
TGTGCCAGCAGCTTACCCACAGGGGCCAACGTCCTGACTTTC
>NA|TRBV14|TRBJ1-3|NA
CASSQATAGYTIYF
TGTGCCAGCAGCCAAGCAACGGCTGGCTACACCATATATTTT
>NA|TRBV20-1|TRBJ1-5|NA
CSAEALETQHF
TGCAGTGCCGAGGCTCTCGAGACCCAGCATTTT
>few|TRBV10-3|TRBJ1-5|NA
CAISGQGNQPQHF
TGTGCCATCAGTGGTCAGGGGAATCAGCCCCAGCATTTT
>many|TRBV6-1|TRBJ1-6|NA
CASSEEANSPLHF
TGTGCCAGCAGTGAAGAGGCTAATTCACCCCTCCACTTT
>NA|TRBV15|TRBJ1-4|NA
CATSRAGQFTNEKLFF
TGTGCCACCAGCAGAGCTGGACAATTTACTAATGAAAAACTGTTTTTT